The clone carrying this T cell receptor (beta chain) was seen just once. The antigen is not known. The data originate from a study of OX40 agonist ivuxolimab in advanced cancers. Study-wide findings and caveats: More expanded clones were found, on average, in CD8+ than in CD4+ T cells. The study observed clonal expansion of CD4+ and CD8+ blood T cells by week 6 at 0.1 to 3.0 mg/kg.

Here immunoSEQ multiplex PCR was the method, and the copy in TCRdb shows in-frame clones only, minus some. Of 60,000 or so clones listed, around 82% were seen once; the top ten hold roughly 1.9%. The source material was CD4+ or CD8+ T cells sorted from blood, sampled in a trial of the OX40 agonist ivuxolimab. The TCR originated in an adult with an advanced solid tumor such as melanoma, head and neck, liver or kidney cancer.

CDR3: CASSFPSGSPLHF. The CDR3 region has the DNA TGTGCCAGCAGCTTCCCGTCGGGGTCACCCCTCCACTTT. The genes are TRBV5-8 and TRBJ1-6; unclear D gene. CDR1 and CDR2 from the germline V gene are SGHTS and YDEGEE. The CDR3 sequence is 13 residues long. Trimming cost V 2 bases and J 10 bases, with 10 bases left between them.